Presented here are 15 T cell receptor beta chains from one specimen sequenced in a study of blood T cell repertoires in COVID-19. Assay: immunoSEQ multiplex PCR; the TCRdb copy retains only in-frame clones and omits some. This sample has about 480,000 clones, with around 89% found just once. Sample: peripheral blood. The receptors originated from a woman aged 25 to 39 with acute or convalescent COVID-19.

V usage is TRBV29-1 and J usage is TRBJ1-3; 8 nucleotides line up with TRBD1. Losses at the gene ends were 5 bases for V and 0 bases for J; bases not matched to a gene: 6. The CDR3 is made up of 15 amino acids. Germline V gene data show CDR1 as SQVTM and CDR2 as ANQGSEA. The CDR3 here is CSVTQGASSGNTIYF. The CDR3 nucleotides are TGCAGCGTTACGCAGGGGGCAAGCTCTGGAAACACCATATATTTT.

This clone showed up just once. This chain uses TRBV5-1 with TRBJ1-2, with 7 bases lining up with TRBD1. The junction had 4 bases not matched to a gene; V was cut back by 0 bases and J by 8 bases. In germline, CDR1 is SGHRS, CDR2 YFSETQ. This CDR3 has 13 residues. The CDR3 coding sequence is TGCGCCAGCAGCTTGGGACAGGGACGCGGCTACACCTTC. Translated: CASSLGQGRGYTF. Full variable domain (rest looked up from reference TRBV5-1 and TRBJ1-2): KAGVTQTPRYLIKTRGQQVTLSCSPISGHRSVSWYQQTPGQGLQFLFEYFSETQRNKGNFPGRFSGRQFSNSRSEMNVSTLELGDSALYLCASSLGQGRGYTFGSGTRLTVV.

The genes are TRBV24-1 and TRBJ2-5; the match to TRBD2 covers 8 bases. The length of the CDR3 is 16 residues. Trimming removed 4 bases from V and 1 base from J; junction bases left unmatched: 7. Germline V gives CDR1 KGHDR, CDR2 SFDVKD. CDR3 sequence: CATSDLRGTSQETQYF. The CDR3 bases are TGTGCCACCAGTGACCTGCGGGGGACTAGCCAAGAGACCCAGTACTTC.

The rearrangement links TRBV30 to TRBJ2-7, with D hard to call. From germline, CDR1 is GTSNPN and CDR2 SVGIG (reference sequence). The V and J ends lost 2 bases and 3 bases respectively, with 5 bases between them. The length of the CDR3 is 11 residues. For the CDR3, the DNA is TGTGCCTGGAGTTCAGACTACGAGCAGTACTTC. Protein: CAWSSDYEQYF.

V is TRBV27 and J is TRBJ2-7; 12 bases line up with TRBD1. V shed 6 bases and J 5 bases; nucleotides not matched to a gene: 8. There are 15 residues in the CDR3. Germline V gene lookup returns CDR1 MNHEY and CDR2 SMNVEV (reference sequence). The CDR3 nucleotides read TGTGCCAGCAGCCCCGGGACAGGGGGCGTGAACGAGCAGTACTTC. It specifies CASSPGTGGVNEQYF.

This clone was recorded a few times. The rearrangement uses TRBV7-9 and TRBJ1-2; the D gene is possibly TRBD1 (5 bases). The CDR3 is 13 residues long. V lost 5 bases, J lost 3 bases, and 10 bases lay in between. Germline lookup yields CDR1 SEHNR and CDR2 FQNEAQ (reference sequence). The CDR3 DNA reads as TGTGCCAGCAGCCAGCAGGGCGACTATGGCTACACCTTC. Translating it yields CASSQQGDYGYTF.

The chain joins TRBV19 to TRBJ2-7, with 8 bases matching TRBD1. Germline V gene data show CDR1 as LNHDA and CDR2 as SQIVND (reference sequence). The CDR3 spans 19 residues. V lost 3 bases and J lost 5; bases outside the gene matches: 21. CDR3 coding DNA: TGTGCCAGTAGTATCACCAACCTGGATCCCGACAGGGGCCCAGACGAGCAGTACTTC. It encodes CASSITNLDPDRGPDEQYF.

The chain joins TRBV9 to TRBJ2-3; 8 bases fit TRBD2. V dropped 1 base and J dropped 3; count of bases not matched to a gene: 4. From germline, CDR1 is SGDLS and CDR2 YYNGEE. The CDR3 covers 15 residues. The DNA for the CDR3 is TGTGCCAGCAGCGTAACCGGGGGGGTAACAGATACGCAGTATTTT. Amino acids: CASSVTGGVTDTQYF.

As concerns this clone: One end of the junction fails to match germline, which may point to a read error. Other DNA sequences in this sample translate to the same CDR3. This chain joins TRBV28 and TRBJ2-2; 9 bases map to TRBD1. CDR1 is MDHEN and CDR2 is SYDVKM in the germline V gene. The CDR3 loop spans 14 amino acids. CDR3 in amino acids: CASVRDRAPGELFF. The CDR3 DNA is TGTGCCAGCGTTCGGGACAGGGCTCCCGGGGAGTTGTTTTTT.

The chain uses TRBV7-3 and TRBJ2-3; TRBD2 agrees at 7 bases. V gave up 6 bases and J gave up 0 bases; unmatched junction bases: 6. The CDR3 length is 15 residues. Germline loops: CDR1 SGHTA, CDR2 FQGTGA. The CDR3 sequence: CASSPQRGSTDTQYF. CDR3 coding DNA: TGTGCCAGCAGTCCGCAGCGGGGCAGCACAGATACGCAGTATTTT.

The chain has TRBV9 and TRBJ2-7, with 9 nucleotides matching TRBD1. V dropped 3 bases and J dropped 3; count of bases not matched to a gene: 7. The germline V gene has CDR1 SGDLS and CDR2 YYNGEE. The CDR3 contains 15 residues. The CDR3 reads CASSASGTGNYEQYF. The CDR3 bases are TGTGCCAGCAGCGCGTCCGGGACAGGGAACTACGAGCAGTACTTC.

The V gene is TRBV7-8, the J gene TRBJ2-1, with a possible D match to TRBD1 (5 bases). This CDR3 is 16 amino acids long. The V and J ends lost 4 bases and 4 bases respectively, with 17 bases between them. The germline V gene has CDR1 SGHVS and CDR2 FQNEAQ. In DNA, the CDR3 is TGTGCCAGCAGCTCGACCTCTCAAACAGGATACAATGAGCAGTTCTTC. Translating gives CASSSTSQTGYNEQFF. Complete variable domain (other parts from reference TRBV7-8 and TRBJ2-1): GAGVSQSPRYKVAKRGQDVALRCDPISGHVSLFWYQQALGQGPEFLTYFQNEAQLDKSGLPSDRFFAERPEGSVSTLKIQRTQQEDSAVYLCASSSTSQTGYNEQFFGPGTRLTVL.

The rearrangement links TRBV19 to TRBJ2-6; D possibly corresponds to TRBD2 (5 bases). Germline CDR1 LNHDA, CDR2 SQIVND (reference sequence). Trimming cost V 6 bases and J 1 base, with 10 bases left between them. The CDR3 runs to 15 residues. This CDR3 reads CASRARESGANVLTF. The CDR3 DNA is TGTGCCAGTAGGGCGAGGGAGTCTGGGGCCAACGTCCTGACTTTC.

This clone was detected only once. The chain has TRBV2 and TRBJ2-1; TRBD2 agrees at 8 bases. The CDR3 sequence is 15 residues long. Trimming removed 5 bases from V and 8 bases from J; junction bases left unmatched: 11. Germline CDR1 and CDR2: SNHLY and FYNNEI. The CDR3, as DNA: TGTGCCAGCAGTCGCCTAGGTAGCGGGGTACATGAGCAGTTCTTC. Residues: CASSRLGSGVHEQFF.

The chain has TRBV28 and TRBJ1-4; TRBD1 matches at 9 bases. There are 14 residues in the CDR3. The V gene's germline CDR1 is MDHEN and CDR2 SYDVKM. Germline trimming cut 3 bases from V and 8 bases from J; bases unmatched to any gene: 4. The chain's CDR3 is CASSLRTGEEKLFF. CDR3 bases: TGTGCCAGCAGTTTGCGGACAGGGGAAGAAAAACTGTTTTTT. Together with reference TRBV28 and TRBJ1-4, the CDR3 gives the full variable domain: DVKVTQSSRYLVKRTGEKVFLECVQDMDHENMFWYRQDPGLGLRLIYFSYDVKMKEKGDIPEGYSVSREKKERFSLILESASTNQTSMYLCASSLRTGEEKLFFGSGTQLSVL.